These 9 T cell receptor beta chains were sequenced from one sample in a study of graft-versus-host responses after intestinal transplantation. These receptors are not linked to any known antigen. TCRdb's table, derived via immunoSEQ multiplex PCR, lists solely in-frame clones and lacks some. This table holds 120,000 or so clones, roughly 95% found once. Specimen: unstimulated CD8+ T cells sorted from spleen or lymph node cells, collected before intestinal transplant. These receptors were collected from a human donor who received an intestinal transplant.

The V call is TRBV9, the J call TRBJ2-7, with a tentative D call TRBD1 (7 bases). This CDR3 has 15 amino acids. Germline lookup yields CDR1 SGDLS and CDR2 YYNGEE. The V end lost 3 bases, the J end lost 5 bases, and 18 bases lay between the germline ends. CDR3 DNA: TGTGCCAGCAGCGAGGGTGGAGGGGGCAAAAACGAGCAGTACTTC. Translated, it gives CASSEGGGGKNEQYF. The full variable domain, its missing parts supplied by reference TRBV9 and TRBJ2-7, is DSGVTQTPKHLITATGQRVTLRCSPRSGDLSVYWYQQSLDQGLQFLIQYYNGEERAKGNILERFSAQQFPDLHSELNLSSLELGDSALYFCASSEGGGGKNEQYFGPGTRLTVT.

This chain connects TRBV5-6 to TRBJ2-3, with 7 nucleotides matching TRBD1. The germline gives CDR1 SGHDT, CDR2 YYEEEE. V lost 1 base and J lost 5; bases outside the gene matches: 10. This CDR3 spans 16 amino acids. The CDR3 loop is CASSLSPRGLVDTQYF. The CDR3 DNA reads TGTGCCAGCAGCTTGTCCCCTAGGGGGCTTGTAGATACGCAGTATTTT.

This chain joins TRBV11-2 and TRBJ1-3; D ambiguous. Per the germline V gene, CDR1 is SGHAT and CDR2 is FQNNGV. V was clipped by 6 bases and J by 1 base, with 13 bases between them. This CDR3 contains 15 residues. CDR3 loop: CASRSQSMSGNTIYF. CDR3 in DNA: TGTGCCAGCAGATCCCAGTCAATGTCTGGAAACACCATATATTTT.

This rearrangement joins TRBV19 to TRBJ1-2; a possible D gene is TRBD1 (5 bases). This CDR3 is 13 amino acids long. Germline V gene data show CDR1 as LNHDA and CDR2 as SQIVND (reference sequence). Trimming shortened V by 5 bases and J by 4 bases, and 11 bases separated the two germline ends. The CDR3 DNA reads as TGTGCCAGTAGTGGGGGGATCCTCTATGGCTACACCTTC. Encoded protein: CASSGGILYGYTF.

The chain employs TRBV28 and TRBJ1-1; D might be TRBD1 (5 bases). Between the trimmed V and J ends, which lost 1 base and 3 bases, there was a span of 12 bases. Germline V gene lookup returns CDR1 MDHEN and CDR2 SYDVKM. CDR3 length: 15 residues. In DNA, the CDR3 is TGTGCCAGCAGTTTATTCCAGGGTAGAGACACTGAAGCTTTCTTT. Translated: CASSLFQGRDTEAFF.

J is TRBJ2-3 and V is TRBV19, with 9 bases identical to TRBD2. The V gene end was trimmed by 4 bases and the J gene end by 1 base; junction bases not matched to a gene: 3. Germline V gene data show CDR1 as LNHDA and CDR2 as SQIVND (reference sequence). CDR3 length equals 15 residues. The CDR3 here is CASSTRTSGTDTQYF. The CDR3, as DNA: TGTGCCAGTAGTACCCGGACTAGCGGCACAGATACGCAGTATTTT. Variable domain in full (rest from reference TRBV19 and TRBJ2-3): DGGITQSPKYLFRKEGQNVTLSCEQNLNHDAMYWYRQDPGQGLRLIYYSQIVNDFQKGDIAEGYSVSREKKESFPLTVTSAQKNPTAFYLCASSTRTSGTDTQYFGPGTRLTVL.

V usage is TRBV2 and J usage is TRBJ2-7, with D unclear. Trimming stripped 6 bases from V and 3 bases from J, with 6 bases between. Germline CDR1 SNHLY, CDR2 FYNNEI. The CDR3 runs 11 residues. The CDR3 DNA sequence: TGTGCCAGCAGGTCCAACTACGAGCAGTACTTC. This translates into CASRSNYEQYF.

V gene TRBV9 combines with J gene TRBJ2-3; possible D gene TRBD2, 6 bases. Per the germline V gene, CDR1 is SGDLS and CDR2 is YYNGEE. V shed 1 base and J shed 0 bases, with 9 bases lying between them. The CDR3 extends over 15 amino acids. The DNA for the CDR3 is TGTGCCAGCAGCGTATCAGCGGGTAGCACAGATACGCAGTATTTT. Translated: CASSVSAGSTDTQYF. Filled out from reference TRBV9 and TRBJ2-3, the complete variable domain reads DSGVTQTPKHLITATGQRVTLRCSPRSGDLSVYWYQQSLDQGLQFLIQYYNGEERAKGNILERFSAQQFPDLHSELNLSSLELGDSALYFCASSVSAGSTDTQYFGPGTRLTVL.

In its sample, this clone was seen once. This sequence joins TRBV9 and TRBJ2-7; D is unresolved. With 3 bases removed from V and 4 bases from J, the gap between germline ends came to 11 bases. Germline V gene lookup returns CDR1 SGDLS and CDR2 YYNGEE. CDR3 size: 13 residues. The CDR3 spells CASSETPSYEQYF. In DNA form, the CDR3 reads TGTGCCAGCAGCGAGACTCCAAGTTACGAGCAGTACTTC.